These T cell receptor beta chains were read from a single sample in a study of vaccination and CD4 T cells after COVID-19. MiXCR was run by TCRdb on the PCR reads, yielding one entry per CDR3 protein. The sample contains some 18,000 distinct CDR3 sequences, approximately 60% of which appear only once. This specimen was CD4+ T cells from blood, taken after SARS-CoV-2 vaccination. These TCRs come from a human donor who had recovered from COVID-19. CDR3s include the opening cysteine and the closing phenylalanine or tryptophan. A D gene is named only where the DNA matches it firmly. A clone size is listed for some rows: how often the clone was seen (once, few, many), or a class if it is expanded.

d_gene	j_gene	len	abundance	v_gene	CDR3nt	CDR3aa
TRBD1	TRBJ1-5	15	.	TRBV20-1	TGCAGTGTTAAAGAGCCGACAGGGCTCAATCAGCCCCAGCATTTT	CSVKEPTGLNQPQHF
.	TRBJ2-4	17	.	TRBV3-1	TGTGCCAGCAGCCAAAATTCTGCGAGACTAGCCAAAAACATTCAGTACTTC	CASSQNSARLAKNIQYF
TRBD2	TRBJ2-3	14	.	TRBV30	TGTGCCTGGAGCCCCGGGACTAGTGCAGATACGCAGTATTTT	CAWSPGTSADTQYF
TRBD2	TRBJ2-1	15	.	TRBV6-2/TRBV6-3	TGTGCCAGCAGTCCGAGGACTAGCGGTTACAATGAGCAGTTCTTC	CASSPRTSGYNEQFF
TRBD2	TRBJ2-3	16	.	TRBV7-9	TGTGCCAGCAGCTACCCCTCGGGGGGGGGCACAGATACGCAGTATTTT	CASSYPSGGGTDTQYF
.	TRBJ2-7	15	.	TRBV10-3	TGTGCCATCAGTGAGTTAGGGACACAGAACTACGAGCAGTACTTC	CAISELGTQNYEQYF
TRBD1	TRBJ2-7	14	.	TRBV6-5	TGTGCCAGCAGTTATGGTGACAGGGGCAACGAGCAGTACTTC	CASSYGDRGNEQYF
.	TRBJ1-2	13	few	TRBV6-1	TGTGCCAGCAGTGAAGGGTCTAACTATGGCTACACCTTC	CASSEGSNYGYTF
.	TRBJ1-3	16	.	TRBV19	TGTGCCAGCCAGCCCTCCCGGTACAGGGTAGGAAACACCATATATTTT	CASQPSRYRVGNTIYF
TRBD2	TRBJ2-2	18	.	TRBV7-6	TGTGCCAGCAGCAAAGGACTAGCGGGAGCAGCGGACACCGGGGAGCTGTTTTTT	CASSKGLAGAADTGELFF
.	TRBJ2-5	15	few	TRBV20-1	TGCAGTGCTAGAGATCACCGTGGTGGTGAAGAGACCCAGTACTTC	CSARDHRGGEETQYF
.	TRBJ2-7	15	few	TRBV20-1	TGCAGTGCTAGAGATATTAGCCAGGGTCGAGGGGAGCAGTACTTC	CSARDISQGRGEQYF
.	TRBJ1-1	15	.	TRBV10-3	TGTGCCATCAGTGAACCGCTTACAGGCCTCACTGAAGCTTTCTTT	CAISEPLTGLTEAFF
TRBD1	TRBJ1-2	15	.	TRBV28	TGTGCCAGCAGTTTCCCCTTTGGTGACAGGGGAGGCTACACCTTC	CASSFPFGDRGGYTF
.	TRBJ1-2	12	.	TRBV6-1	TGTGCCAGCAGTATAGGCACCTATGGCTACACCTTC	CASSIGTYGYTF
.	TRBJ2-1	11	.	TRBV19	TGTGCCAGTGTTGGGAACAATGAGCAGTTCTTC	CASVGNNEQFF
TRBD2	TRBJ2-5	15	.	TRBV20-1	TGCAGTGCTAGAGATTTACTAGCGGGATTAGAGACCCAGTACTTC	CSARDLLAGLETQYF
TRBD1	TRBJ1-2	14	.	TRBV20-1	TGCAGTGCTAGCCTTGGACAGGGGAGCTATGGCTACACCTTC	CSASLGQGSYGYTF
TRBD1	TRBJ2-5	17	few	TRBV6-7	TGTGCCAGCAGTTACTCGATCCGGGACAGGGGGCAAGAGACCCAGTACTTC	CASSYSIRDRGQETQYF
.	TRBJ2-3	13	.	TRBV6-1	TGTGCCAGCTCCATCCGGAGATCAGATACGCAGTATTTT	CASSIRRSDTQYF
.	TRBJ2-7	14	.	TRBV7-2	TGTGCCAGCAGCTTAGGAGGTCCAGCCTACGAGCAGTACTTC	CASSLGGPAYEQYF
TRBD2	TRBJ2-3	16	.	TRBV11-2	TGTGCCAGCAGCTTGAGCCTAGCGGGACTCCGGATTACGCAGTATTTT	CASSLSLAGLRITQYF
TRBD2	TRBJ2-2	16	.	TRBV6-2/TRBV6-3	TGTGCCAGCAGGTGGACTAGCGGAGGCAACACCGGGGAGCTGTTTTTT	CASRWTSGGNTGELFF
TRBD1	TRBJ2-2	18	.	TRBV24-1	TGTGCCACCAGTGGCCCCTTTGGACAGGGGGCGAACACCGGGGAGCTGTTTTTT	CATSGPFGQGANTGELFF
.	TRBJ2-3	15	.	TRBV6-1	TGTGCCAGCAGTGCAGGCTCCCCCCCCACAGATACGCAGTATTTT	CASSAGSPPTDTQYF
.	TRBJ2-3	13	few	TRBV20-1	TGCAGTGCTACCTACGGACCCACAGATACGCAGTATTTT	CSATYGPTDTQYF
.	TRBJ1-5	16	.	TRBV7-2	TGTGCCAGCAGCTTAGGAGTAGGACCGAGCAATCAGCCCCAGCATTTT	CASSLGVGPSNQPQHF
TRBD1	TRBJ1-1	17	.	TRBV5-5	TGTGCCAGCAGCCCGGATAACCGGGACAGATGGAACACTGAAGCTTTCTTT	CASSPDNRDRWNTEAFF
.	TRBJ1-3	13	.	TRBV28	TGTGCCAGCAGCCTTAGGCCCGGAAACACCATATATTTT	CASSLRPGNTIYF
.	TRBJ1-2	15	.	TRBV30	TGTGCCTGGAGTGGAAGATGGGGTAACGGGTATGGCTACACCTTC	CAWSGRWGNGYGYTF
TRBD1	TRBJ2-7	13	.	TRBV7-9	TGTGCCAGCAGCTCGCTCGGACAGGGCAGAGAGTACTTC	CASSSLGQGREYF
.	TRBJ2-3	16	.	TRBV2	TGTGCCAGCAGTGAAACACGGGATTTGGGCACAGATACGCAGTATTTT	CASSETRDLGTDTQYF
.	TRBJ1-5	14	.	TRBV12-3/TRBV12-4	TGTGCCAGCAGCCCCACTAGGACCGATCAGCCCCAGCATTTT	CASSPTRTDQPQHF
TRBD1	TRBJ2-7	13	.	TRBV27	TGTGCCAGCCAACGGGACAGGGGGCTCGAGCAGTACTTC	CASQRDRGLEQYF
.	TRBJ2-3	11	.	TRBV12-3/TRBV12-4	TGTGCCAGCAGTTTAGGAGATACGCAGTATTTT	CASSLGDTQYF
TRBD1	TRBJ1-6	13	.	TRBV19	TGTGCCAGTAGCGGACAGGGTGGATCACCCCTCCACTTT	CASSGQGGSPLHF
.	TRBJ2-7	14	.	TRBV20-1	TGCAGTGCTAGGTTTAGCGGAGACGTCTACGAGCAGTACTTC	CSARFSGDVYEQYF
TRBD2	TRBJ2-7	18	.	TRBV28	TGTGCCAACCCCTGGGGACTAGCGGAGTCAAGTCCCACCTACGAGCAGTACTTC	CANPWGLAESSPTYEQYF
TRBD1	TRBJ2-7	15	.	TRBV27	TGTGCCAGCAGATCGGTGGGACAGAGCTCCTACGAGCAGTACTTC	CASRSVGQSSYEQYF
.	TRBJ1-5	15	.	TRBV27	TGTGCCAGCAGCATGGAGGAGCTTAGCAATCAGCCCCAGCATTTT	CASSMEELSNQPQHF
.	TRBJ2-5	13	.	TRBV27	TGTGCCAGCAGTGAACTAGCTGGGGAGACCCAGTACTTC	CASSELAGETQYF
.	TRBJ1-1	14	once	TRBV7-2	TGTGCCAGCAGCTTAGGGGGAGGACGTCCTGAAGCTTTCTTT	CASSLGGGRPEAFF
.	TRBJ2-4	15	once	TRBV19	TGTGCCAGTAGTATGGAACCCCTAGCCAAAAACATTCAGTACTTC	CASSMEPLAKNIQYF
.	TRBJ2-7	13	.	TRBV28	TGTGCCAGCAGACCACACTCCTTCTACGAGCAGTACTTC	CASRPHSFYEQYF
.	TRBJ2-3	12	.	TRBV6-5	TGTGCCAGCAGTTACTCGAGAGATACGCAGTATTTT	CASSYSRDTQYF
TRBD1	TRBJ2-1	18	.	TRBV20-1	TGCAGTGCTAGAGATTTTATTGAGCTGGGACAGGGTAACAATGAGCAGTTCTTC	CSARDFIELGQGNNEQFF
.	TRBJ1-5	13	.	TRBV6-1	TGTGCCAGCATGGAGATTTCCAATCAGCCCCAGCATTTT	CASMEISNQPQHF
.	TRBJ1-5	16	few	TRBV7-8	TGTGCCAGCAGCTTTGCGGCAGCGAGGGGCAATCAGCCCCAGCATTTT	CASSFAAARGNQPQHF
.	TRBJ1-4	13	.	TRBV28	TGTGCCAGCAGAACATTAGTCAGGGAAAAACTGTTTTTT	CASRTLVREKLFF
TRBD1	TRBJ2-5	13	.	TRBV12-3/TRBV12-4	TGTGCCAGCAGTCCGGGACAGATAGAGACCCAGTACTTC	CASSPGQIETQYF